These 22 T cell receptor beta chains originate from one sample sequenced in a study of T cells expressing NK-cell markers. Reprocessing the 5' RACE reads, TCRdb reports a single entry for every CDR3 protein and omits DNA. Its clone listing holds tens of thousands of distinct CDR3 sequences. Sequenced material: blood T cells: a sorted CD56 or NKG2C T cell subset, CD4+ or CD8+ T cells, or bulk PBMC T cells (not recorded which). The receptors derive from a woman between 18 and 70 years old in good health.

The rearrangement links TRBV11-2 to TRBJ2-2. CDR1 is SGHAT and CDR2 is FQNNGV in the germline V gene. The CDR3 sequence is 13 residues long. CDR3 protein: CASSSSGTGELFF.

V gene TRBV7-9 combines with J gene TRBJ1-2; TCRdb picks TRBD1, but there is no DNA to check that call. CDR3 size: 14 residues. Germline loops: CDR1 SEHNR, CDR2 FQNEAQ (reference sequence). The chain's CDR3 is CASSFEGVGYGYTF.

The CDR3 sequence: CASSGPTMSSNQPQHF. The genes are TRBV2 and TRBJ1-5; TCRdb's assignment of TRBD1 cannot be checked, as there is no DNA. Germline CDR1 reads SNHLY; CDR2 reads FYNNEI. The CDR3 is made up of 16 amino acids.

This rearrangement joins TRBV27 to TRBJ1-2. The germline gives CDR1 MNHEY, CDR2 SMNVEV (reference sequence). The CDR3 consists of 13 residues. This CDR3 reads CASSHNFNYGYTF.

The chain is built from TRBV11-3 and TRBJ2-3; TCRdb's D call of TRBD2 is untestable without DNA. The CDR3 totals 18 residues. Per germline, CDR1 SGHNT and CDR2 YENEEA. The chain's CDR3 is CASSLPVLAGWGTDTQYF.

The chain combines TRBV7-9 with TRBJ2-3; the D call from TCRdb, TRBD1, cannot be confirmed without DNA. CDR1 is SEHNR and CDR2 is FQNEAQ in the germline V gene (reference sequence). CDR3 length: 15 residues. CDR3 in amino acids: CASSGEDRPTDTQYF. Full variable domain (outside the CDR3, taken from reference TRBV7-9 and TRBJ2-3): DTGVSQNPRHKITKRGQNVTFRCDPISEHNRLYWYRQTLGQGPEFLTYFQNEAQLEKSRLLSDRFSAERPKGSFSTLEIQRTEQGDSAMYLCASSGEDRPTDTQYFGPGTRLTVL.

The chain links TRBV28 to TRBJ2-1; TCRdb selects TRBD2, and the lack of DNA leaves this call unchecked. The CDR3 loop spans 19 amino acids. Germline V gene data show CDR1 as MDHEN and CDR2 as SYDVKM. CDR3 loop: CASSAPLWASGRAGDEQFF.

V usage is TRBV7-9 and J usage is TRBJ1-1; the D call from TCRdb, TRBD1, cannot be confirmed without DNA. The CDR3 runs to 15 residues. Germline lookup yields CDR1 SEHNR and CDR2 FQNEAQ (reference sequence). The CDR3 here is CASSPGTGGNTEAFF.

The genes are TRBV7-8 and TRBJ2-7. This CDR3 has 11 amino acids. CDR1 is SGHVS and CDR2 is FQNEAQ in the germline V gene. The CDR3 here is CASSTAYEQYF.

The chain employs TRBV5-1 and TRBJ2-3; TCRdb calls TRBD1, which cannot be checked without DNA. This CDR3 comprises 14 residues. CDR1 and CDR2 (germline): SGHRS, YFSETQ. The CDR3 sequence: CASSLVGHTDTQYF.

This chain links TRBV5-6 with TRBJ1-5; TCRdb reports TRBD1, a call that lacks DNA to check it against. The CDR3 totals 16 residues. Germline assignment: CDR1 SGHDT and CDR2 YYEEEE. The chain's CDR3 is CASSLANSGGYQPQHF.

This sequence joins TRBV3-1 and TRBJ2-7; TCRdb selects TRBD2, and the lack of DNA leaves this call unchecked. This CDR3 is built from 14 residues. The germline V gene has CDR1 LGHDT and CDR2 YNNKEL (reference sequence). This CDR3 reads CASSQAALPYEQYF.

V is TRBV7-8 and J is TRBJ2-7; without DNA, the TCRdb call of TRBD1 cannot be checked. Looked up from germline, CDR1 is SGHVS and CDR2 is FQNEAQ. The CDR3 has 14 residues. The CDR3 here is CASSFSPGSYEQYF.

The genes are TRBV28 and TRBJ2-1; TCRdb outputs TRBD1, but without DNA this stays unchecked. The CDR3 is 16 residues long. The germline gives CDR1 MDHEN, CDR2 SYDVKM. This CDR3 is CASSPTGRGGSNEQFF.

The gene calls are TRBV6-1 and TRBJ2-1; without DNA, the TCRdb call of TRBD1 cannot be checked. Germline lookup yields CDR1 MNHNS and CDR2 SASEGT. The CDR3 length is 13 residues. CDR3 in amino acids: CASSGYRGNEQFF.

The chain's CDR3 is CASSQTGGVDSPLHF. The rearrangement links TRBV4-1 to TRBJ1-6; TCRdb's D call, TRBD1, is unchecked because there is no DNA. The CDR3 totals 15 residues. Per germline, CDR1 MGHRA and CDR2 YSYEKL.

V usage is TRBV7-8 and J usage is TRBJ2-3; lacking DNA, the TRBD2 call made by TCRdb goes unchecked. From germline, CDR1 is SGHVS and CDR2 FQNEAQ. The CDR3 contains 17 residues. The CDR3: CASSLGIAGELTDTQYF.

The V and J genes are TRBV28 and TRBJ2-7; absent DNA, TCRdb's TRBD2 call cannot be checked. The CDR3 has 15 residues. CDR1 and CDR2 from the germline V gene are MDHEN and SYDVKM. The CDR3: CASSYFLREGREQYF.

The chain joins TRBV5-1 to TRBJ2-7; TCRdb picks TRBD2, but there is no DNA to check that call. The CDR3 has 13 residues. CDR1 is SGHRS and CDR2 is YFSETQ in the germline V gene. The CDR3 reads CASSFSGSYEQYF.

V usage is TRBV3-1 and J usage is TRBJ2-7; the D call from TCRdb, TRBD1, cannot be confirmed without DNA. The CDR3 is 15 amino acids. In germline, CDR1 is LGHDT, CDR2 YNNKEL (reference sequence). CDR3 loop: CASRPGQGPSYEQYF.

The CDR3 sequence is CSARKPSGKWVEQFF. J is TRBJ2-1 and V is TRBV20-1. Per the germline V gene, CDR1 is DFQATT and CDR2 is SNEGSKA (reference sequence). CDR3 length equals 15 residues.

The chain employs TRBV6-5 and TRBJ1-1; TCRdb outputs TRBD1, but without DNA this stays unchecked. Germline V lookup: CDR1 MNHEY, CDR2 SVGAGI. CDR3 size: 12 residues. The CDR3: CASGHANTEAFF.